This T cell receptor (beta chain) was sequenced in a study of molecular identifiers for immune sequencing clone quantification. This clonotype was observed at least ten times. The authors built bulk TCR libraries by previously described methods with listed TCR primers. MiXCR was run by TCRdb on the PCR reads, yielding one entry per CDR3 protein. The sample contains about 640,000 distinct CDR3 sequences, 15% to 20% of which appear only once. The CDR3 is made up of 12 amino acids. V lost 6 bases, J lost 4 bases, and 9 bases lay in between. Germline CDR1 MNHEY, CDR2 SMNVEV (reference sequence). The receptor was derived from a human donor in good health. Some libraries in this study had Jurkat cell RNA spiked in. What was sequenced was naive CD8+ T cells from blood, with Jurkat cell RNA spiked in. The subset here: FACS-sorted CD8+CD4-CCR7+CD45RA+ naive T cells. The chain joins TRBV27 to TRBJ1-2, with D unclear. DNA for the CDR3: TGTGCCAGCAGAGGACGGAGCTATGGCTACACCTTC. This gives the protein CASRGRSYGYTF.